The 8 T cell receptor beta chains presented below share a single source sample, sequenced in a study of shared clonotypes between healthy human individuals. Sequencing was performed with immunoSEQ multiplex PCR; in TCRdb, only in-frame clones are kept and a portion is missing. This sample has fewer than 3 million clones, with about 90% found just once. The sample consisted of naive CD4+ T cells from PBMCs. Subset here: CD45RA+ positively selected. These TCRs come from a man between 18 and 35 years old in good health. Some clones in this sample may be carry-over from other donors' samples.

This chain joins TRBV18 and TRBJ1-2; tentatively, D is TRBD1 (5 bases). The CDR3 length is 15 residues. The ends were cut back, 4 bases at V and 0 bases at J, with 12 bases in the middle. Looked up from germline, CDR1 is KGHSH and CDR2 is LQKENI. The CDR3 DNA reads TGTGCCAGCTCACTGACAGCCGATACTAACTATGGCTACACCTTC. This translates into CASSLTADTNYGYTF.

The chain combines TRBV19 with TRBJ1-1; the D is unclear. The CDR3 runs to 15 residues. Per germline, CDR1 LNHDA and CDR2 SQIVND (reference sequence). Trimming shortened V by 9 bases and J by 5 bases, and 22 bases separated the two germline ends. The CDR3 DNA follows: TGTGCCAGCGCATATCGGGGAGGATCGGGGACTGAAGCTTTCTTT. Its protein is CASAYRGGSGTEAFF. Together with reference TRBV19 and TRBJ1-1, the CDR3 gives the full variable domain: DGGITQSPKYLFRKEGQNVTLSCEQNLNHDAMYWYRQDPGQGLRLIYYSQIVNDFQKGDIAEGYSVSREKKESFPLTVTSAQKNPTAFYLCASAYRGGSGTEAFFGQGTRLTVV.

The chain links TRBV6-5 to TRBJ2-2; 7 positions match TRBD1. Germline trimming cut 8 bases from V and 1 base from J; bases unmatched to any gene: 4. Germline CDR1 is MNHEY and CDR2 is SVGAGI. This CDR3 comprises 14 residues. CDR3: CASGYRGNTGELFF. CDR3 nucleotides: TGTGCCAGCGGCTACAGGGGGAACACCGGGGAGCTGTTTTTT.

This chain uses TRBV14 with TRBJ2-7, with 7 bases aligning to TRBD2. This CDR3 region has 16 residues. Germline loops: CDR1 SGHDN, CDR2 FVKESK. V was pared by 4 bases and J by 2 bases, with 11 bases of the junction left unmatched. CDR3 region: CASSPLGAGTPYEQYF. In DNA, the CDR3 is TGTGCCAGCAGCCCCCTCGGAGCGGGAACTCCCTACGAGCAGTACTTC.

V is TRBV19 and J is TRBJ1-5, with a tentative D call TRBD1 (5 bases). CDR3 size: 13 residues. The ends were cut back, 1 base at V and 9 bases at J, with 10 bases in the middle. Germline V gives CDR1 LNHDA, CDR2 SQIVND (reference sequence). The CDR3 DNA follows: TGTGCCAGTAGTATAGTCGGGGCGGCGCCCCAGCATTTT. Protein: CASSIVGAAPQHF.

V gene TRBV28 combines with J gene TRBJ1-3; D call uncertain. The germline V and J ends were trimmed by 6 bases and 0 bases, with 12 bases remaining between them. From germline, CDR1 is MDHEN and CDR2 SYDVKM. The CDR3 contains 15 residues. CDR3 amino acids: CASSQWADSGNTIYF. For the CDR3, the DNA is TGTGCCAGCAGCCAGTGGGCGGACTCTGGAAACACCATATATTTT.

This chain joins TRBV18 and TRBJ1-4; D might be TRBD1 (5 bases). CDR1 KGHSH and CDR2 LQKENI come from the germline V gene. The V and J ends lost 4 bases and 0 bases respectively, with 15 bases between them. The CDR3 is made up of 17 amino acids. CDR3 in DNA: TGTGCCAGCTCACAAAACGTGCAGGGCGCAACTAATGAAAAACTGTTTTTT. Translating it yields CASSQNVQGATNEKLFF. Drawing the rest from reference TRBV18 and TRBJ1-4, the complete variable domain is NAGVMQNPRHLVRRRGQEARLRCSPMKGHSHVYWYRQLPEEGLKFMVYLQKENIIDESGMPKERFSAEFPKEGPSILRIQQVVRGDSAAYFCASSQNVQGATNEKLFFGSGTQLSVL.

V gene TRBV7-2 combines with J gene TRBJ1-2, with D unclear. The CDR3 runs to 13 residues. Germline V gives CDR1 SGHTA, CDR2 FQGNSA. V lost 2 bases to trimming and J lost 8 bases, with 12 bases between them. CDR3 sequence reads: CASSLIGYGGYTF. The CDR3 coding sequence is TGTGCCAGCAGCTTAATAGGGTATGGCGGCTACACCTTC. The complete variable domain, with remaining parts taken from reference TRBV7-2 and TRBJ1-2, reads GAGVSQSPSNKVTEKGKDVELRCDPISGHTALYWYRQSLGQGLEFLIYFQGNSAPDKSGLPSDRFSAERTGGSVSTLTIQRTQQEDSAVYLCASSLIGYGGYTFGSGTRLTVV.